These 20 T cell receptor beta chains originate from one sample sequenced in a study of blood T cell repertoires in COVID-19. Only in-frame clones appear in the TCRdb table, and some are missing; sequencing was by immunoSEQ multiplex PCR. The data hold more than 250,000 clones, with over 75% observed a single time. Specimen: peripheral blood. The receptors were gathered from a human donor in a cohort sampled during active COVID-19.

This chain joins TRBV15 and TRBJ1-3; 7 bases fit TRBD1. V shed 0 bases, J shed 4 bases, and the junction held 6 bases outside the gene matches. Germline V lookup: CDR1 LNHNV, CDR2 YYDKDF (reference sequence). This CDR3 spans 16 amino acids. CDR3 sequence reads: CATSRDLSGGGNTIYF. The CDR3 DNA is TGTGCCACCAGCAGAGATCTCTCAGGGGGAGGAAACACCATATATTTT.

This CDR3 reads CAIRAHYEQYF. The CDR3 DNA is TGTGCCATCAGGGCTCATTACGAGCAGTACTTC. This sequence joins TRBV10-3 and TRBJ2-7; D not resolved. Between the trimmed V and J ends, which lost 6 bases and 4 bases, there was a span of 7 bases. This CDR3 is 11 amino acids long. Germline-derived CDR1 and CDR2 are ENHRY and SYGVKD.

The chain joins TRBV28 to TRBJ2-7; TRBD2 agrees at 10 bases. With 3 bases clipped from V and 5 bases from J, the junction kept 13 bases outside the gene matches. The CDR3 extends over 17 amino acids. The germline gives CDR1 MDHEN, CDR2 SYDVKM. Here the CDR3 reads CASSFWAGLADQNEQYF. Written as DNA, the CDR3 is TGTGCCAGCAGTTTCTGGGCTGGACTAGCGGATCAGAACGAGCAGTACTTC.

This clone has more than one count but fewer than ten. The chain couples TRBV28 to TRBJ2-7, with 9 bases identical to TRBD1. The germline V gene encodes CDR1 MDHEN and CDR2 SYDVKM. The CDR3 consists of 14 residues. V was pared by 6 bases and J by 2 bases, with 5 bases of the junction left unmatched. Written as DNA, the CDR3 is TGTGCCAGCAGCACCGGACAGGGGCCCTACGAGCAGTACTTC. Residues: CASSTGQGPYEQYF.

This rearrangement joins TRBV18 to TRBJ2-1; 7 bases map to TRBD2. The CDR3 has 14 residues. CDR1 KGHSH and CDR2 LQKENI come from the germline V gene. V lost 4 bases to trimming and J lost 0 bases; unmatched junction nucleotides: 0. The CDR3 nucleotides are TGTGCCAGCTCACGGGGGGGCTCCTACAATGAGCAGTTCTTC. This codes for CASSRGGSYNEQFF.

This chain connects TRBV28 to TRBJ2-7; maybe TRBD2 (6 bases). CDR1 MDHEN and CDR2 SYDVKM come from the germline V gene. This CDR3 contains 13 residues. V was trimmed by 5 bases and J by 2 bases, leaving 10 bases between them. The CDR3: CASSGGVTYEQYF. The CDR3 DNA reads as TGTGCCAGCAGTGGAGGGGTAACCTACGAGCAGTACTTC.

The CDR3 loop is CAGGAQVDEQYF. CDR3 DNA sequence: TGCGCTGGAGGGGCACAGGTGGACGAGCAGTACTTC. The chain carries TRBV10-2 and TRBJ2-7; D is perhaps TRBD2 (6 bases). The CDR3 runs 12 residues. CDR1 WSHSY and CDR2 SAAADI come from the germline V gene.

The sample holds a few counts of this clone. The chain carries TRBV12-3 or TRBV12-4 and TRBJ1-5; D is possibly TRBD1 (5 bases). V gave up 4 bases and J gave up 5 bases, with 9 bases separating them. This CDR3 spans 13 amino acids. The CDR3, as DNA: TGTGCCAGCAGTTCAGCCAGGGATCAGCCCCAGCATTTT. Its protein product is CASSSARDQPQHF.

The V gene is TRBV6-5, the J gene TRBJ2-7; 9 bases line up with TRBD1. CDR1 is MNHEY and CDR2 is SVGAGI in the germline V gene. CDR3 length equals 11 residues. Trimming cost V 9 bases and J 6 bases; bases outside gene matches: 3. The CDR3 nucleotides are TGTGCCAGTACAGGGGGCGGCGAGCAGTACTTC. This sequence encodes CASTGGGEQYF.

This clone was seen more than once but under ten times. This chain joins TRBV11-2 and TRBJ2-1; TRBD1 agrees at 11 bases. The CDR3 has 14 amino acids. V trimming: 5 bases; J trimming: 8 bases; junction bases outside the gene matches: 5. The germline V gene encodes CDR1 SGHAT and CDR2 FQNNGV. In DNA, the CDR3 is TGTGCCAGCAGCCTAGGACAGGGGGCATATGAGCAGTTCTTC. Translation: CASSLGQGAYEQFF.

The chain recombines TRBV7-2 with TRBJ1-1, with D uncertain. The germline V gene encodes CDR1 SGHTA and CDR2 FQGNSA. Trimming cost V 2 bases and J 3 bases, with 7 bases left between them. The CDR3 sequence is 13 residues long. The CDR3 DNA follows: TGTGCCAGCAGCTTATTCATGTACACTGAAGCTTTCTTT. It codes for CASSLFMYTEAFF.

The chain employs TRBV12-5 and TRBJ2-5, with D possibly TRBD1 on 5 matching bases. The CDR3 extends over 15 amino acids. Germline CDR1 is LGHNT and CDR2 is FRNRAP. V lost 1 base and J 2 bases, leaving 11 bases between the germline ends. The CDR3 region is CASGLALQGQETQYF. The CDR3 nucleotides are TGTGCTAGTGGTTTGGCCCTTCAGGGTCAAGAGACCCAGTACTTC.

This chain uses TRBV6-6 with TRBJ1-5; 8 bases agree with TRBD1. This CDR3 is built from 15 residues. V dropped 7 bases and J dropped 1; count of bases not matched to a gene: 6. Per germline, CDR1 MNHNY and CDR2 SVGAGI (reference sequence). The CDR3 nucleotides are TGTGCCAGCAAGGCAGGGGGCATGAGCAATCAGCCCCAGCATTTT. Protein product: CASKAGGMSNQPQHF.

V gene TRBV5-1 combines with J gene TRBJ2-1; a weak D match, TRBD2 (7 bases). V was pared by 2 bases and J by 5 bases, with 14 bases between. The CDR3 is 15 residues long. The germline V gene has CDR1 SGHRS and CDR2 YFSETQ. DNA of the CDR3: TGCGCCAGCAGCTTAGGGGGACTACAGCACAATGAGCAGTTCTTC. Translating gives CASSLGGLQHNEQFF.

This chain connects TRBV5-6 to TRBJ1-2, with 10 bases that match TRBD1. The CDR3 length is 15 residues. CDR1 SGHDT and CDR2 YYEEEE come from the germline V gene. After removal of 3 bases from V and 6 bases from J, the junction contained 8 bases not matched to a gene. The CDR3 here is CASSSPGTGVDGYTF. The CDR3 DNA reads as TGTGCCAGCAGCTCCCCCGGGACAGGGGTTGATGGCTACACCTTC.

V usage is TRBV7-2 and J usage is TRBJ1-1, with TRBD1 identical over 7 bases. Germline V gene sequence: CDR1 SGHTA, CDR2 FQGNSA. This CDR3 region has 19 residues. J lost 0 bases, V lost 1 base, and 14 bases had no gene match. CDR3 in DNA: TGTGCCAGCAGCTTAGAGGACAGTGGACAGGAGGGAGTGAACACTGAAGCTTTCTTT. Amino acid sequence: CASSLEDSGQEGVNTEAFF.

The genes are TRBV6-5 and TRBJ2-7; 7 nucleotides line up with TRBD1. The germline CDR1 and CDR2 sequences are MNHEY and SVGAGI. V shed 0 bases, J shed 10 bases, and the junction held 9 bases outside the gene matches. The CDR3 is made up of 14 amino acids. CDR3 region: CASSYSDRAGQQYF. CDR3 nucleotides: TGTGCCAGCAGTTACTCAGACAGGGCAGGGCAACAGTACTTC.

The V and J genes are TRBV4-3 and TRBJ2-7; D is possibly TRBD1 (6 bases). The CDR3 length is 16 residues. Germline CDR1 reads LGHNA; CDR2 reads YSLEER. Trimming shortened V by 0 bases and J by 3 bases, and 15 bases separated the two germline ends. The CDR3 nucleotides are TGCGCCAGCAGCCAAGACAGAAACAGGGCCTACTACGAGCAGTACTTC. It is translated as CASSQDRNRAYYEQYF.

The chain combines TRBV9 with TRBJ2-5, with D maybe TRBD1 (5 bases). Deletions cut 0 bases from V and 0 bases from J, with 9 bases between. The CDR3 contains 15 residues. Germline V gene sequence: CDR1 SGDLS, CDR2 YYNGEE. CDR3 sequence: CASSVAGLNQETQYF. The CDR3 DNA follows: TGTGCCAGCAGCGTAGCAGGGCTCAACCAAGAGACCCAGTACTTC.

The CDR3 loop reads CASRLGGSYGYTF. The CDR3 DNA is TGTGCAAGTCGCTTAGGAGGTAGCTATGGCTACACCTTC. The chain carries TRBV12-2 and TRBJ1-2. TRBV12-2 is recorded as a pseudogene. This CDR3 is built from 13 residues.